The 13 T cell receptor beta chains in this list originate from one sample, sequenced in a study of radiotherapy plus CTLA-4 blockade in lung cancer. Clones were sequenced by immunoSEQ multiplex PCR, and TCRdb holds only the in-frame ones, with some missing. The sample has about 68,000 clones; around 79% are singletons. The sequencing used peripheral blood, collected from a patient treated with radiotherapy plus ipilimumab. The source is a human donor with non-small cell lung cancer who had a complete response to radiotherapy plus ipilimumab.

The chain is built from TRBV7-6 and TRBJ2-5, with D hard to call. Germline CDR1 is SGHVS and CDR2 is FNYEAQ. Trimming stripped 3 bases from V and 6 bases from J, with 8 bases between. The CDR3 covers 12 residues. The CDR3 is CASSFSSKTQYF. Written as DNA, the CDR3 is TGTGCCAGCAGCTTCTCTAGTAAGACCCAGTACTTC.

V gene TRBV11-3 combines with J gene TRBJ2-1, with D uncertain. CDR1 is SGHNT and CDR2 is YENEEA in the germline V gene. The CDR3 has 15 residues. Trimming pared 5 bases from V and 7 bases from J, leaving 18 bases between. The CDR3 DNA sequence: TGTGCCAGCAGCCTTCGAGGAGATGTTGGGAATGAGCAGTTCTTC. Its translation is CASSLRGDVGNEQFF.

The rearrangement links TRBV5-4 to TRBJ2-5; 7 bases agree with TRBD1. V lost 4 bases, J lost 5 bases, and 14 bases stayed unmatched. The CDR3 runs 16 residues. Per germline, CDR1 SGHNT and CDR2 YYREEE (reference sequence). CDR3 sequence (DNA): TGTGCCAGCAGCCAAATAGACGACAGGGTGGGGGAGACCCAGTACTTC. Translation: CASSQIDDRVGETQYF.

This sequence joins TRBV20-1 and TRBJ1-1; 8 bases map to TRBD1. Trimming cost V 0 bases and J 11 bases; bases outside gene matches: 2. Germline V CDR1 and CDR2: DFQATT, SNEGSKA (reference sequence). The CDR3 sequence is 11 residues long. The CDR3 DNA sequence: TGCAGTGCTAGAGACCAGGGGGCGGCTTTCTTT. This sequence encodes CSARDQGAAFF.

The CDR3 is CASMGRDEAFF. The CDR3 bases are TGTGCCAGCATGGGTAGGGATGAAGCTTTCTTT. The chain has TRBV25-1 and TRBJ1-1; no clear D. Germline V gene sequence: CDR1 MGHDK, CDR2 SYGVNS. The V end lost 7 bases, the J end lost 7 bases, and 10 bases lay between the germline ends. CDR3 size: 11 residues.

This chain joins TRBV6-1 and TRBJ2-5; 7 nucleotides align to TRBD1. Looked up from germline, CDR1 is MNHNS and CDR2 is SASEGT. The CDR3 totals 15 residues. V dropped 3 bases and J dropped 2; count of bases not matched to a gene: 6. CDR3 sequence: CASSETWTGQETQYF. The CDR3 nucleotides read TGTGCCAGCAGTGAGACTTGGACAGGTCAAGAGACCCAGTACTTC.

The CDR3 is CASSLGLEVETQYF. DNA of the CDR3: TGTGCCAGCAGCTTGGGACTAGAGGTGGAGACCCAGTACTTC. The chain joins TRBV5-6 to TRBJ2-5, with D tentatively TRBD2 (6 bases). CDR1 and CDR2 from the germline V gene are SGHDT and YYEEEE. CDR3 length equals 14 residues. The V end was cut by 0 bases, the J end by 5 bases, with 11 bases between. The full variable domain, its missing parts supplied by reference TRBV5-6 and TRBJ2-5, is DAGVTQSPTHLIKTRGQQVTLRCSPKSGHDTVSWYQQALGQGPQFIFQYYEEEERQRGNFPDRFSGHQFPNYSSELNVNALLLGDSALYLCASSLGLEVETQYFGPGTRLLVL.

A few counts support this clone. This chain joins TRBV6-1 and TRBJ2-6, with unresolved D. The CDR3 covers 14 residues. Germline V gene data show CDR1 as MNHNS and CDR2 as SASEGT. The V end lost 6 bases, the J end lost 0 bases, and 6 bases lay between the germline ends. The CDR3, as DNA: TGTGCCAGCAGGAAAAACTCTGGGGCCAACGTCCTGACTTTC. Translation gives CASRKNSGANVLTF.

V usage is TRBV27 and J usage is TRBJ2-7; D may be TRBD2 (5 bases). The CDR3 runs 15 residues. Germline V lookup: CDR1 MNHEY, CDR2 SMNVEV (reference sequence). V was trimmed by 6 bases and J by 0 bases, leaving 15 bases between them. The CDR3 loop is CASSRTGGFSYEQYF. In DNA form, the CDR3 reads TGTGCCAGCAGCCGGACCGGCGGGTTCTCCTACGAGCAGTACTTC.

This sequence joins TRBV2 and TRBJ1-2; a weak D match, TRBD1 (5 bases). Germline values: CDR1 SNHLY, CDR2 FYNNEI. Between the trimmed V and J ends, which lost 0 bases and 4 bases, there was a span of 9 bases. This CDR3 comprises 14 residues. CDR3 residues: CASSEAGQFYGYTF. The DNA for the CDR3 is TGTGCCAGCAGTGAAGCGGGGCAGTTCTATGGCTACACCTTC.

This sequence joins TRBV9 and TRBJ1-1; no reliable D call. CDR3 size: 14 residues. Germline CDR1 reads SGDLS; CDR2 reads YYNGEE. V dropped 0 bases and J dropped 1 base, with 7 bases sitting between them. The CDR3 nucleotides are TGTGCCAGCAGCGTAGAAATAGGGAACACTGAAGCTTTCTTT. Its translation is CASSVEIGNTEAFF.

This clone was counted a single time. For the CDR3, the DNA is TGCGCCAGCAGATCGGGACTAGTTTTCCCAGATACGCAGTATTTT. Protein product: CASRSGLVFPDTQYF. The chain couples TRBV5-1 to TRBJ2-3, with 8 bases identical to TRBD2. This CDR3 has 15 residues. The trim removed 5 bases at V and 4 bases at J, leaving 9 bases unmatched. The germline CDR1 and CDR2 sequences are SGHRS and YFSETQ.

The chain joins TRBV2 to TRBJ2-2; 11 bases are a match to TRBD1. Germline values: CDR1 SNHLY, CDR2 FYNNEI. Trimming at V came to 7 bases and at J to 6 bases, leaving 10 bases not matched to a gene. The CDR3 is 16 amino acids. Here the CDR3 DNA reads TGTGCCAGCAAGCCGGGACAGGGGGTAGGGTCCGGGGAGCTGTTTTTT. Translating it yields CASKPGQGVGSGELFF.